A selection of T cell receptor beta chains follows, all from one sample in a study of blood T cell repertoires in COVID-19. Produced via immunoSEQ multiplex PCR; TCRdb's table is partial and in-frame only. The sample includes 100,000 or so clones, around 66% of them seen just once. The sample was peripheral blood. The receptor source for this set is an elderly man with acute or convalescent COVID-19. The CDR3 runs from the conserved cysteine through the conserved F or W. Fields, in order: J gene, V gene, clone size, D gene, CDR3 DNA, CDR3 protein. A D gene is named only where the DNA matches it firmly. Only part of the rows carry a size: once, few, many, or a class if the clone is expanded.

j_gene: TRBJ1-1; v_gene: TRBV19; abundance: .; d_gene: .; CDR3nt: TGTGCCAGTAGTCTCAAGGGAGGGGTCACTGAAGCTTTCTTT; CDR3aa: CASSLKGGVTEAFF
j_gene: TRBJ1-5; v_gene: TRBV2; abundance: .; d_gene: TRBD1; CDR3nt: TGTGCCACCGCCCGGGACAGTTCTAATCAGCCCCAGCATTTT; CDR3aa: CATARDSSNQPQHF
j_gene: TRBJ1-5; v_gene: TRBV5-5; abundance: few; d_gene: .; CDR3nt: TGTGCCAGCAGCTTGGATCCAGGGGGCAATCAGCCCCAGCATTTT; CDR3aa: CASSLDPGGNQPQHF
j_gene: TRBJ1-5; v_gene: TRBV4-1; abundance: .; d_gene: .; CDR3nt: TGCGCCAGCAGCCAAGTACAGGAATCCAATCAGCCCCAGCATTTT; CDR3aa: CASSQVQESNQPQHF
j_gene: TRBJ2-1; v_gene: TRBV4-3; abundance: .; d_gene: TRBD2; CDR3nt: TGCGCCAGCAGCCCACAGGTTAGTAGCGGGAGCAAGAGGCACAATGAGCAGTTCTTC; CDR3aa: CASSPQVSSGSKRHNEQFF
j_gene: TRBJ1-1; v_gene: TRBV19; abundance: few; d_gene: .; CDR3nt: TGTGCCAGTAGCCATCAACACGCACGGTCCGGGGAACCTGAAGCTTTCTTT; CDR3aa: CASSHQHARSGEPEAFF
j_gene: TRBJ2-2; v_gene: TRBV10-3; abundance: once; d_gene: .; CDR3nt: TGTGCCTCTGGACAGTTCACCGGGGAGCTGTTTTTT; CDR3aa: CASGQFTGELFF
j_gene: TRBJ1-1; v_gene: TRBV10-3; abundance: few; d_gene: .; CDR3nt: TGTGCCATCAGTGAGAACAGGGACGACACTGAAGCTTTCTTT; CDR3aa: CAISENRDDTEAFF
j_gene: TRBJ1-5; v_gene: TRBV10-2; abundance: .; d_gene: .; CDR3nt: TGCGCCAGCAGTGAGTCCCTACAGGCTCAGCCCCAGCATTTT; CDR3aa: CASSESLQAQPQHF
j_gene: TRBJ2-3; v_gene: TRBV24-1; abundance: .; d_gene: .; CDR3nt: TGTGCCACCAGTGATGGCTTTTGGCGGGCTAGCACAGATACGCAGTATTTT; CDR3aa: CATSDGFWRASTDTQYF
j_gene: TRBJ1-5; v_gene: TRBV2; abundance: few; d_gene: .; CDR3nt: TGTGCCAGCAGCCCCGGAGTGGGTACCAATCAGCCCCAGCATTTT; CDR3aa: CASSPGVGTNQPQHF
j_gene: TRBJ1-5; v_gene: TRBV2; abundance: .; d_gene: .; CDR3nt: TGTGCCAGCAGTGGACAGGTCCGGCAGCCCCAGCATTTT; CDR3aa: CASSGQVRQPQHF
j_gene: TRBJ1-6; v_gene: TRBV14; abundance: .; d_gene: .; CDR3nt: TGTGCCAGCAGCCAAGATGGCCCAGGGGTAGGTTCACCCCTCCACTTT; CDR3aa: CASSQDGPGVGSPLHF
j_gene: TRBJ2-7; v_gene: TRBV10-2; abundance: .; d_gene: .; CDR3nt: TGCGCCAGCAGTGAGCCGTTCTCGTCAGACACCTACGAGCAGTACTTC; CDR3aa: CASSEPFSSDTYEQYF
j_gene: TRBJ2-7; v_gene: TRBV6-5; abundance: .; d_gene: TRBD1; CDR3nt: TGTGCCAGCAGTTACTCAGTGACAGGGGGATACGAGCAGTACTTC; CDR3aa: CASSYSVTGGYEQYF
j_gene: TRBJ1-2; v_gene: TRBV7-2; abundance: few; d_gene: .; CDR3nt: TGTGCCAGCAGCTTAGTCTTCCAGAGTCAGGCTCATGGCTACACCTTC; CDR3aa: CASSLVFQSQAHGYTF
j_gene: TRBJ2-7; v_gene: TRBV5-6; abundance: .; d_gene: .; CDR3nt: TGTGCCAGCAGCTTCGGACAATCATCCTACGAGCAGTACTTC; CDR3aa: CASSFGQSSYEQYF
j_gene: TRBJ1-5; v_gene: TRBV6-2/TRBV6-3; abundance: .; d_gene: .; CDR3nt: TGTGCCAGCAGTTTCGACGGGAATCAGCCCCAGCATTTT; CDR3aa: CASSFDGNQPQHF
j_gene: TRBJ2-1; v_gene: TRBV27; abundance: .; d_gene: .; CDR3nt: TGTGCCAGCAGTTCCCATCTGAGCGAGGGGGGGAAATTCTCCTACAATGAGCAGTTCTTC; CDR3aa: CASSSHLSEGGKFSYNEQFF
j_gene: TRBJ1-1; v_gene: TRBV29-1; abundance: .; d_gene: TRBD1; CDR3nt: TGCAGCGTATCGTCGATTTCAGGGGGCATGGGAACCACTGAAGCTTTCTTT; CDR3aa: CSVSSISGGMGTTEAFF
j_gene: TRBJ2-7; v_gene: TRBV19; abundance: once; d_gene: .; CDR3nt: TGTGCCAGTAGTACCGTCACAGGCTACGAGCAGTACTTC; CDR3aa: CASSTVTGYEQYF
j_gene: TRBJ1-2; v_gene: TRBV28; abundance: few; d_gene: TRBD1; CDR3nt: TGTGCCAGCACCGACAGGGCTAATGGCTACACCTTC; CDR3aa: CASTDRANGYTF
j_gene: TRBJ1-3; v_gene: TRBV13; abundance: .; d_gene: .; CDR3nt: TGTGCCAGCAGCTTAGGCAGGGGTCTAGCTGGAAACACCATATATTTT; CDR3aa: CASSLGRGLAGNTIYF
j_gene: TRBJ2-2; v_gene: TRBV25-1; abundance: .; d_gene: .; CDR3nt: TGTGCCAGCAGTGAATCTCGGGGGAGGACCGGGGAGCTGTTTTTT; CDR3aa: CASSESRGRTGELFF
j_gene: TRBJ2-7; v_gene: TRBV5-4; abundance: .; d_gene: TRBD2; CDR3nt: TGTGCCAGCAGCTTCAAGGTACGGGAGGACCCAACCTACGAGCAGTACTTC; CDR3aa: CASSFKVREDPTYEQYF
j_gene: TRBJ1-2; v_gene: TRBV6-5; abundance: .; d_gene: .; CDR3nt: TGTGCCATCTCAACAGGTTTAAGAGGCTACACCTTC; CDR3aa: CAISTGLRGYTF
j_gene: TRBJ2-2; v_gene: TRBV6-5; abundance: few; d_gene: TRBD1; CDR3nt: TGTGCCAGCAAGGGACAGGGACCCCCCGGGGAGCTGTTTTTT; CDR3aa: CASKGQGPPGELFF
j_gene: TRBJ2-1; v_gene: TRBV12-3/TRBV12-4; abundance: .; d_gene: .; CDR3nt: TGTGCCAGCAGCACCCCTAACTACAATGAGCAGTTCTTC; CDR3aa: CASSTPNYNEQFF
j_gene: TRBJ2-4; v_gene: TRBV27; abundance: .; d_gene: TRBD2; CDR3nt: TGTGCCAGCGGGGGACTAGGGGGTGCCAAAAACATTCAGTACTTC; CDR3aa: CASGGLGGAKNIQYF
j_gene: TRBJ2-1; v_gene: TRBV27; abundance: once; d_gene: .; CDR3nt: TGTGCCAGTTTTAAAACAGATGAGCAGTTCTTC; CDR3aa: CASFKTDEQFF
j_gene: TRBJ1-2; v_gene: TRBV7-6; abundance: .; d_gene: .; CDR3nt: TGTGCCAGCAGCTTAGGACAGGCCTGGGGCTACACCTTC; CDR3aa: CASSLGQAWGYTF
j_gene: TRBJ1-2; v_gene: TRBV28; abundance: many; d_gene: .; CDR3nt: TGTGCCAGCAGCTTACAGGGATCTAACTATGGCTACACCTTC; CDR3aa: CASSLQGSNYGYTF